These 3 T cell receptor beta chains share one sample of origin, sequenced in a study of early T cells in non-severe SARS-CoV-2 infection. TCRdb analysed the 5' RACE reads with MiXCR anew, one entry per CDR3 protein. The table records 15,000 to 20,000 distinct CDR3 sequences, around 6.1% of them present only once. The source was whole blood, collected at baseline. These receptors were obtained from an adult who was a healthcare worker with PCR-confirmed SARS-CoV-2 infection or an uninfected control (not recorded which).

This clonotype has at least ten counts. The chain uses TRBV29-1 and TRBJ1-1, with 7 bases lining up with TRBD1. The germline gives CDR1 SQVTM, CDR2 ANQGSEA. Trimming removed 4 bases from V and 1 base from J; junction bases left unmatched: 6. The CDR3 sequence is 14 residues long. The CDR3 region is CSVGQGGSNTEAFF. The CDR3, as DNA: TGCAGCGTTGGTCAGGGGGGGTCGAACACTGAAGCTTTCTTT.

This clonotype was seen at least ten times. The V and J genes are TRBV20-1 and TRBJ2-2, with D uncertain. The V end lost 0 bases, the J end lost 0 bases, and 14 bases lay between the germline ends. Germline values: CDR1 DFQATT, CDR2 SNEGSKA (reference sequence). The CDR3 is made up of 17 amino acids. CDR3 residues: CSARDVARPPNTGELFF. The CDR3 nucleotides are TGCAGTGCTAGAGATGTGGCGAGACCCCCGAACACCGGGGAGCTGTTTTTT.

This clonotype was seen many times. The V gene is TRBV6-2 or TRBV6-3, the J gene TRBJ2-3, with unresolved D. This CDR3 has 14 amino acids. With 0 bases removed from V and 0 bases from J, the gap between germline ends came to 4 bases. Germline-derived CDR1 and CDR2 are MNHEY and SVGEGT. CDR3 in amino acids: CASSYSGSTDTQYF. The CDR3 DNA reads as TGTGCCAGCAGTTACTCGGGGAGCACAGATACGCAGTATTTT.